These 16 T cell receptor beta chains originate from one sample sequenced in a study of blood T cell repertoires in COVID-19. Clones were sequenced by immunoSEQ multiplex PCR, and TCRdb holds only the in-frame ones, with some missing. This table has about 83,000 clones, 87% appearing once. The sequencing input was peripheral blood. Receptors originate from a woman between 50 and 59 years old with active or convalescent COVID-19.

The chain employs TRBV27 and TRBJ2-7; 11 nucleotides align to TRBD2. After removal of 6 bases from V and 4 bases from J, the junction contained 5 bases not matched to a gene. The germline V gene encodes CDR1 MNHEY and CDR2 SMNVEV (reference sequence). The CDR3 extends over 14 amino acids. The CDR3 DNA is TGTGCCAGCAGCCCGACTAGCGGGGAGTACGAGCAGTACTTC. Translation gives CASSPTSGEYEQYF.

The table lists this clone with a few counts. V gene TRBV19 combines with J gene TRBJ1-6; 9 positions match TRBD1. The germline V gene encodes CDR1 LNHDA and CDR2 SQIVND (reference sequence). The CDR3 length is 14 residues. V was clipped by 6 bases and J by 6 bases; unmatched bases: 3. The CDR3 DNA reads TGTGCCAGTAGGCCGGGACAGGGTAATTCACCCCTCCACTTT. Translated: CASRPGQGNSPLHF.

J is TRBJ2-2 and V is TRBV6-5, with 10 bases identical to TRBD2. Germline CDR1 and CDR2: MNHEY and SVGAGI. The V segment lost 5 bases and the J segment 3 bases; nucleotides outside the gene matches: 3. This CDR3 is built from 15 residues. The CDR3 sequence: CASSPSGGDTGELFF. The CDR3 DNA sequence: TGTGCCAGCAGTCCTAGCGGGGGAGACACCGGGGAGCTGTTTTTT.

The chain has TRBV4-3 and TRBJ1-3, with TRBD1 identical over 7 bases. The CDR3 has 14 amino acids. CDR1 and CDR2 from the germline V gene are LGHNA and YSLEER. The V segment lost 4 bases and the J segment 4 bases; nucleotides outside the gene matches: 4. The CDR3 DNA follows: TGCGCCAGCAGCCCGACAGGGACAGGAAACACCATATATTTT. This gives the protein CASSPTGTGNTIYF.

The V and J genes are TRBV12-3 or TRBV12-4 and TRBJ2-6; D gene ambiguous. V lost 7 bases and J 0 bases, leaving 4 bases between the germline ends. The CDR3 is 13 amino acids. The CDR3 protein is CASTPSGANVLTF. The DNA of the CDR3 is TGTGCCAGCACTCCCTCTGGGGCCAACGTCCTGACTTTC.

The chain joins TRBV5-4 to TRBJ2-1; a possible D gene is TRBD1 (5 bases). From germline, CDR1 is SGHNT and CDR2 YYREEE (reference sequence). Trimming pared 2 bases from V and 1 base from J, leaving 7 bases between. CDR3 size: 14 residues. In DNA, the CDR3 is TGTGCCAGCAGCTTAGACAGTTCCTACAATGAGCAGTTCTTC. Its protein is CASSLDSSYNEQFF.

V is TRBV5-7 and J is TRBJ2-5; no reliable D call. TRBV5-7 is an ORF; its function is uncertain. The CDR3 totals 14 residues. V dropped 2 bases and J dropped 2 bases, with 10 bases sitting between them. CDR3 in DNA: TGTGCCAGCAGCTTTGAGGTTAAACAAGAGACCCAGTACTTC. Translation gives CASSFEVKQETQYF.

This chain links TRBV18 with TRBJ1-1, with 7 bases fitting TRBD1. Trimming cost V 1 base and J 0 bases; bases outside gene matches: 8. Germline CDR1 is KGHSH and CDR2 is LQKENI. This CDR3 region has 17 residues. As DNA, the CDR3 is TGTGCCAGCTCACCACGGGGCAGGGGGGCAATGAACACTGAAGCTTTCTTT. The encoded protein is CASSPRGRGAMNTEAFF.

The chain links TRBV28 to TRBJ2-7, with 11 bases matching TRBD1. Germline CDR1 and CDR2: MDHEN and SYDVKM. With V trimmed by 5 bases and J by 3 bases, 3 bases remained unmatched. The CDR3 runs to 14 residues. In DNA, the CDR3 is TGTGCCAGCAGTGCCGGGACAGGGGGCTACGAGCAGTACTTC. Its translation: CASSAGTGGYEQYF.

The DNA of the CDR3 is TGTGCCAGCAGCTTAGTAGCGAGGGATGGCTACACCTTC. This encodes CASSLVARDGYTF. This chain uses TRBV11-2 with TRBJ1-2; D is undetermined. CDR1 SGHAT and CDR2 FQNNGV come from the germline V gene. The V end lost 1 base, the J end lost 6 bases, and 9 bases lay between the germline ends. The CDR3 is 13 residues long.

This chain uses TRBV24-1 with TRBJ2-2, with TRBD2 matching over 8 bases. V shed 7 bases, J shed 4 bases, and the junction held 7 bases outside the gene matches. The germline V gene has CDR1 KGHDR and CDR2 SFDVKD. This CDR3 comprises 15 residues. The CDR3 spells CATRFGTSPTGELFF. DNA for the CDR3: TGTGCCACCAGATTCGGGACTAGTCCCACCGGGGAGCTGTTTTTT.

V usage is TRBV30 and J usage is TRBJ1-5; 7 bases map to TRBD1. V shed 3 bases and J 2 bases; nucleotides not matched to a gene: 10. The CDR3 spans 16 residues. Germline CDR1 GTSNPN, CDR2 SVGIG (reference sequence). CDR3 residues: CAWSYSGGRGNQPQHF. The CDR3 DNA is TGTGCCTGGAGCTATTCAGGGGGTCGGGGCAATCAGCCCCAGCATTTT.

The chain links TRBV19 to TRBJ1-1; no definite D call. The germline CDR1 and CDR2 sequences are LNHDA and SQIVND (reference sequence). Trimming pared 5 bases from V and 1 base from J, leaving 14 bases between. This CDR3 has 15 residues. The CDR3 loop reads CASSPSLTGNTEAFF. CDR3 nucleotide sequence: TGTGCCAGTAGTCCCTCACTGACGGGGAACACTGAAGCTTTCTTT.

The J gene is TRBJ2-5, the V gene TRBV5-1, with 10 positions matching TRBD2. The CDR3 is made up of 14 amino acids. CDR1 and CDR2 (germline): SGHRS, YFSETQ. With V trimmed by 6 bases and J by 2 bases, 4 bases remained unmatched. The CDR3: CASKSSGGQETQYF. CDR3 nucleotides: TGCGCCAGCAAAAGTAGCGGGGGGCAAGAGACCCAGTACTTC. Drawing the rest from reference TRBV5-1 and TRBJ2-5, the complete variable domain is KAGVTQTPRYLIKTRGQQVTLSCSPISGHRSVSWYQQTPGQGLQFLFEYFSETQRNKGNFPGRFSGRQFSNSRSEMNVSTLELGDSALYLCASKSSGGQETQYFGPGTRLLVL.

The J gene is TRBJ2-3, the V gene TRBV2, with TRBD2 matching over 8 bases. The germline V gene encodes CDR1 SNHLY and CDR2 FYNNEI. The CDR3 length is 14 residues. J lost 10 bases, V lost 2 bases, and 8 bases had no gene match. As DNA, the CDR3 is TGTGCCAGCAGTGAAACGGGGGGGGCGCGGGCGCAGTATTTT. This sequence encodes CASSETGGARAQYF.

V usage is TRBV5-6 and J usage is TRBJ2-1; a weak D match, TRBD1 (6 bases). Germline V gene lookup returns CDR1 SGHDT and CDR2 YYEEEE. The CDR3 has 13 residues. Trimming took 0 bases from V and 9 from J, leaving 10 bases between them. The DNA of the CDR3 is TGTGCCAGCAGCTTGGATGCCAGGGGTGAGCAGTTCTTC. Its translation is CASSLDARGEQFF.